Below, 17 T cell receptor beta chains from the same sample are listed, as sequenced in a study of blood T cell repertoires in COVID-19. Data came from immunoSEQ multiplex PCR; TCRdb stores just in-frame clones and leaves some out. The profile covers roughly 570,000 clones, with approximately 88% appearing a single time and under 8.5% taken by the ten largest. Sequencing was done on a sample of peripheral blood. The source of these receptors is a woman in her forties or fifties with COVID-19, enrolled during active disease.

V and J are TRBV5-1 and TRBJ2-1; D uncertain. The ends were cut back, 4 bases at V and 5 bases at J, with 4 bases in the middle. This CDR3 comprises 11 residues. Germline lookup yields CDR1 SGHRS and CDR2 YFSETQ. The CDR3 DNA sequence: TGCGCCAGCAGCATAAACAATGAGCAGTTCTTC. Residues: CASSINNEQFF. The complete variable domain, with remaining parts taken from reference TRBV5-1 and TRBJ2-1, reads KAGVTQTPRYLIKTRGQQVTLSCSPISGHRSVSWYQQTPGQGLQFLFEYFSETQRNKGNFPGRFSGRQFSNSRSEMNVSTLELGDSALYLCASSINNEQFFGPGTRLTVL.

The chain has TRBV5-1 and TRBJ1-2, with unresolved D. There are 15 residues in the CDR3. Looked up from germline, CDR1 is SGHRS and CDR2 is YFSETQ. V lost 0 bases and J 4 bases, leaving 13 bases between the germline ends. The CDR3 DNA follows: TGCGCCAGCAGCTTGGCGGGTAGTACCTCCTATGGCTACACCTTC. Its protein product is CASSLAGSTSYGYTF.

The gene calls are TRBV11-2 and TRBJ2-3; TRBD2 matches 11 bases. Trimming took 5 bases from V and 1 from J; bases not matched to a gene: 8. Germline V lookup: CDR1 SGHAT, CDR2 FQNNGV. The CDR3 length is 17 residues. The CDR3 DNA reads as TGTGCCAGCAGCCCGCGTAGCGGGGGGGGTGGCACAGATACGCAGTATTTT. Amino acids: CASSPRSGGGGTDTQYF.

The rearrangement uses TRBV30 and TRBJ1-2; 9 nucleotides line up with TRBD1. The CDR3 is 14 amino acids. The germline CDR1 and CDR2 sequences are GTSNPN and SVGIG (reference sequence). The V gene end was trimmed by 3 bases and the J gene end by 5 bases; junction bases not matched to a gene: 7. CDR3: CAWRLDRGRYGYTF. The CDR3 nucleotides read TGTGCCTGGAGACTGGACAGGGGAAGGTATGGCTACACCTTC.

V and J are TRBV19 and TRBJ2-7; possible D gene TRBD2, 6 bases. CDR3 length: 14 residues. Germline V lookup: CDR1 LNHDA, CDR2 SQIVND (reference sequence). V was shortened by 1 base and J by 7 bases, with 14 bases between the two germline ends. The CDR3 is CASSIGEAGGEQYF. The CDR3 bases are TGTGCCAGTAGTATAGGTGAAGCGGGCGGTGAGCAGTACTTC.

This chain uses TRBV28 with TRBJ1-2, with 9 bases aligning to TRBD1. In germline, CDR1 is MDHEN, CDR2 SYDVKM. The V segment lost 8 bases and the J segment 4 bases; nucleotides outside the gene matches: 11. The CDR3 covers 15 residues. For the CDR3, the DNA is TGTGCCAGCCGAGAGCCAACAGGGGGCGGCTATGGCTACACCTTC. This encodes CASREPTGGGYGYTF.

J is TRBJ2-7 and V is TRBV12-5, with TRBD1 matching 9 bases. V lost 1 base, J lost 4 bases, and 8 bases stayed unmatched. The CDR3 is made up of 16 amino acids. From germline, CDR1 is LGHNT and CDR2 FRNRAP. This CDR3 is CASGLGRDREPYEQYF. CDR3 sequence (DNA): TGTGCTAGTGGTTTGGGGAGGGACAGGGAACCTTACGAGCAGTACTTC.

The gene calls are TRBV5-1 and TRBJ2-3; D perhaps matches TRBD2 (6 bases). The CDR3 has 16 amino acids. Germline-derived CDR1 and CDR2 are SGHRS and YFSETQ. The V end was cut by 0 bases, the J end by 4 bases, with 15 bases between. The CDR3 reads CASSLAPGLGADTQYF. The CDR3 DNA is TGCGCCAGCAGCTTGGCCCCGGGACTCGGCGCAGATACGCAGTATTTT.

This sequence joins TRBV5-4 and TRBJ1-2, with 8 bases that match TRBD1. CDR1 is SGHNT and CDR2 is YYREEE in the germline V gene (reference sequence). The J segment lost 4 bases and the V segment lost 5 bases, leaving 7 bases of the junction unmatched. The CDR3 contains 14 residues. CDR3 in DNA: TGTGCCAGCAGGGCACCGGACAGGGTCTATGGCTACACCTTC. This translates into CASRAPDRVYGYTF.

The chain uses TRBV29-1 and TRBJ1-5; 10 nucleotides line up with TRBD1. The trim removed 5 bases at V and 5 bases at J, leaving 6 bases unmatched. Germline lookup yields CDR1 SQVTM and CDR2 ANQGSEA. The CDR3 contains 14 residues. The CDR3 region has the DNA TGCAGCGTTACCGGGACAGGGGTGGATCAGCCCCAGCATTTT. Its translation: CSVTGTGVDQPQHF.

The chain has TRBV15 and TRBJ1-1; no definite D call. CDR3 length: 16 amino acids. CDR1 and CDR2 (germline): LNHNV, YYDKDF (reference sequence). With 1 base removed from V and 6 bases from J, the gap between germline ends came to 18 bases. The CDR3 sequence is CATSRGPYHFSSEAFF. In DNA, the CDR3 is TGTGCCACCAGCAGAGGGCCTTACCATTTCTCGTCTGAAGCTTTCTTT.

This sequence joins TRBV28 and TRBJ1-2, with D perhaps TRBD1 (6 bases). Per germline, CDR1 MDHEN and CDR2 SYDVKM. V was cut by 7 bases and J by 7 bases, with 10 bases left in between. The CDR3 covers 11 residues. CDR3 bases: TGTGCCAGCAATGACAGGTTTGGCTACACCTTC. It translates to CASNDRFGYTF.

The CDR3 protein is CASLDYRDRGISGANVLTF. In DNA, the CDR3 is TGTGCCAGTCTCGACTACCGGGACAGGGGAATCTCTGGGGCCAACGTCCTGACTTTC. The rearrangement joins TRBV5-6 to TRBJ2-6, with 10 bases lining up with TRBD1. V was pared by 8 bases and J by 0 bases, with 14 bases of the junction left unmatched. CDR1 is SGHDT, CDR2 YYEEEE, per germline. CDR3 length: 19 residues.

This chain joins TRBV28 and TRBJ1-5; possibly TRBD1 for D (5 bases). Trimming left V 10 bases short and J 7 bases short, with 17 bases between. The CDR3 has 13 residues. CDR1 and CDR2 from the germline V gene are MDHEN and SYDVKM. As DNA, the CDR3 is TGTGCCACCACGGTGGGGCCGCGCCAGCCCCAGCATTTT. It encodes CATTVGPRQPQHF.

Here the CDR3 reads CASSYSSERDTQYF. CDR3 coding DNA: TGTGCCAGCAGTTACTCGTCAGAGCGAGATACGCAGTATTTT. The rearrangement links TRBV6-5 to TRBJ2-3; D is undetermined. The germline gives CDR1 MNHEY, CDR2 SVGAGI. V lost 0 bases and J 5 bases, leaving 9 bases between the germline ends. There are 14 residues in the CDR3.

The chain combines TRBV2 with TRBJ2-3; D is possibly TRBD1 (5 bases). The CDR3 is made up of 12 amino acids. Germline V gene data show CDR1 as SNHLY and CDR2 as FYNNEI. The ends were cut back, 8 bases at V and 3 bases at J, with 9 bases in the middle. CDR3 nucleotide sequence: TGTGCCAGCCAGGGCCTGACAGATACGCAGTATTTT. Residues: CASQGLTDTQYF.

V is TRBV7-9 and J is TRBJ2-2; 9 nucleotides line up with TRBD1. Trimming cost V 5 bases and J 11 bases; bases outside gene matches: 15. Germline V gene data show CDR1 as SEHNR and CDR2 as FQNEAQ (reference sequence). The CDR3 length is 16 residues. CDR3 loop: CASSVLGQGSLLELFF. In DNA form, the CDR3 reads TGTGCCAGCAGCGTTTTGGGACAGGGAAGCCTACTCGAGCTGTTTTTT.